Below, 17 T cell receptor beta chains from the same sample are listed, as sequenced in a study of T cells in Graves' hyperthyroidism and ophthalmopathy. Amplification yielded TCR beta CDR3 regions, with RNA transcripts as the source. RT-PCR in the first round (using the HTBI primer set) targeted the TCR CDR3. TCRdb processed the multiplex PCR reads anew with MiXCR; each CDR3 protein has one entry. The data contain approximately 400,000 distinct CDR3 sequences, approximately 15% of them singletons. The sample taken for sequencing was blood. The receptor set was obtained from a woman aged 60-75 years with Graves' hyperthyroidism.

V is TRBV20-1 and J is TRBJ2-5, with D possibly called TRBD1 or TRBD2 (5 bases each). The ends were cut back, 5 bases at V and 5 bases at J, with 18 bases in the middle. In germline, CDR1 is DFQATT, CDR2 SNEGSKA (reference sequence). The CDR3 has 14 amino acids. The CDR3 reads CSAGGVTWGETQYF. For the CDR3, the DNA is TGCAGTGCTGGTGGGGTTACCTGGGGGGAGACCCAGTACTTC.

The table lists this clonotype with many counts. The chain joins TRBV27 to TRBJ1-5, with 8 bases matching TRBD1. Losses at the gene ends were 6 bases for V and 0 bases for J; bases not matched to a gene: 10. There are 17 residues in the CDR3. Germline V gives CDR1 MNHEY, CDR2 SMNVEV (reference sequence). The chain's CDR3 is CASRAGTGGYSNQPQHF. In DNA, the CDR3 is TGTGCCAGCAGGGCCGGGACAGGCGGGTATAGCAATCAGCCCCAGCATTTT.

In this sample, this clonotype turned up many times. J is TRBJ2-1 and V is TRBV28, with 14 bases that match TRBD2. Germline CDR1 reads MDHEN; CDR2 reads SYDVKM. J gave up 4 bases and V 5 bases, and 7 bases lay outside the gene matches. CDR3 length equals 17 residues. CDR3 DNA: TGTGCCAGCAGTCCGACTAGCGGGAGGGCCCGGTACAATGAGCAGTTCTTC. It codes for CASSPTSGRARYNEQFF.

This clonotype was recorded at least ten times. V and J are TRBV18 and TRBJ1-1; the D is unclear. V lost 3 bases and J lost 4, with 9 bases in between. CDR1 is KGHSH and CDR2 is LQKENI in the germline V gene. This CDR3 comprises 13 residues. CDR3 residues: CASSPAGRTEAFF. The CDR3 DNA is TGTGCCAGCTCACCTGCCGGGCGCACTGAAGCTTTCTTT.

This clonotype was recorded at least ten times. This sequence joins TRBV12-3 or TRBV12-4 and TRBJ2-1, with D uncertain. The CDR3 is 16 amino acids. Trimming took off 3 bases at V and 4 bases at J, with 16 bases between the two ends. CDR3 protein: CASSFKVVPSYNEQFF. The DNA of the CDR3 is TGTGCCAGCAGTTTCAAGGTGGTTCCTTCTTACAATGAGCAGTTCTTC.

This chain joins TRBV11-2 and TRBJ2-3; D may be TRBD1 (6 bases). Germline loops: CDR1 SGHAT, CDR2 FQNNGV. With 0 bases removed from V and 4 bases from J, the gap between germline ends came to 11 bases. The CDR3 extends over 15 amino acids. The CDR3 region is CASSLDGQGSDTQYF. CDR3 DNA: TGTGCCAGCAGCTTAGATGGTCAGGGGTCAGATACGCAGTATTTT.

The J gene is TRBJ2-7, the V gene TRBV7-9, with 8 positions matching TRBD2. From germline, CDR1 is SEHNR and CDR2 FQNEAQ (reference sequence). The CDR3 has 14 residues. The V gene end was trimmed by 3 bases and the J gene end by 2 bases; junction bases not matched to a gene: 3. CDR3 coding DNA: TGTGCCAGCAGCTTTCGGGAGGGACCCTACGAGCAGTACTTC. Amino acid sequence: CASSFREGPYEQYF. The whole variable domain, filled in from reference TRBV7-9 and TRBJ2-7, reads DTGVSQNPRHKITKRGQNVTFRCDPISEHNRLYWYRQTLGQGPEFLTYFQNEAQLEKSRLLSDRFSAERPKGSFSTLEIQRTEQGDSAMYLCASSFREGPYEQYFGPGTRLTVT.

This clonotype was picked up a small number of times. The rearrangement joins TRBV2 to TRBJ2-2; D is perhaps TRBD1 or TRBD2 (5 bases each). This CDR3 is 13 amino acids long. The germline V gene encodes CDR1 SNHLY and CDR2 FYNNEI. The V and J ends lost 6 bases and 3 bases respectively, with 8 bases between them. CDR3 amino acids: CASREGHTGELFF. In nucleotides, the CDR3 is TGTGCCAGCAGAGAGGGACACACCGGGGAGCTGTTTTTT.

Many counts were recorded for this clonotype. This chain uses TRBV6-1 with TRBJ2-1, with TRBD2 identical over 15 bases. The CDR3 has 16 amino acids. CDR1 is MNHNS and CDR2 is SASEGT in the germline V gene. Trimming cost V 6 bases and J 8 bases; bases outside gene matches: 8. Here the CDR3 DNA reads TGTGCCAGCAGCGGACTAGCGGGAGGGTTAGGCCATGAGCAGTTCTTC. It specifies CASSGLAGGLGHEQFF.

This clonotype was recorded many times. V and J are TRBV11-3 and TRBJ2-7; D uncertain. The CDR3 contains 16 residues. Germline V CDR1 and CDR2: SGHNT, YENEEA. Trimming left V 1 base short and J 6 bases short, with 19 bases between. The CDR3 loop reads CASSLGLLDTTSEQYF. CDR3 bases: TGTGCCAGCAGCTTAGGATTATTAGACACAACTTCCGAGCAGTACTTC. Full variable domain (remainder filled in from reference TRBV11-3 and TRBJ2-7): EAGVVQSPRYKIIEKKQPVAFWCNPISGHNTLYWYLQNLGQGPELLIRYENEEAVDDSQLPKDRFSAERLKGVDSTLKIQPAELGDSAVYLCASSLGLLDTTSEQYFGPGTRLTVT.

The CDR3 DNA reads as TGTGCCAGCAGACCCGGAGCGGCGGGCCAGGACAATGAGCAGTTCTTC. Its translation: CASRPGAAGQDNEQFF. The chain uses TRBV6-1 and TRBJ2-1; perhaps TRBD2 as D (5 bases). Looked up from germline, CDR1 is MNHNS and CDR2 is SASEGT. This CDR3 is built from 16 residues. Trimming stripped 6 bases from V and 5 bases from J, with 20 bases between.

At least ten counts were recorded for this clonotype. The J gene is TRBJ2-4, the V gene TRBV3-1; a possible D gene is TRBD1 (6 bases). Germline V gene lookup returns CDR1 LGHDT and CDR2 YNNKEL (reference sequence). This CDR3 comprises 13 residues. V lost 0 bases and J lost 6, with 6 bases in between. The DNA of the CDR3 is TGTGCCAGCAGCCAAGAAGGGGGAAACATTCAGTACTTC. Protein product: CASSQEGGNIQYF.

Many counts were recorded for this clonotype. V gene TRBV5-8 combines with J gene TRBJ1-1; a possible D gene is TRBD1 (5 bases). The CDR3 extends over 15 amino acids. Germline V gene data show CDR1 as SGHTS and CDR2 as YDEGEE. Trimming left V 2 bases short and J 4 bases short, with 15 bases between. CDR3 sequence reads: CASSLGAGASTEAFF. DNA of the CDR3: TGTGCCAGCAGCTTAGGGGCCGGGGCGAGCACTGAAGCTTTCTTT.

This clonotype has at least ten counts. The rearrangement joins TRBV11-3 to TRBJ2-5; 9 bases agree with TRBD2. The CDR3 loop spans 15 amino acids. Germline V CDR1 and CDR2: SGHNT, YENEEA. The junction had 6 bases not matched to a gene; V was cut back by 5 bases and J by 2 bases. The CDR3 DNA reads as TGTGCCAGCAGCCCCATAGCGGGAGTACAAGAGACCCAGTACTTC. Translated, it gives CASSPIAGVQETQYF.

The sample holds many counts of this clonotype. V gene TRBV2 combines with J gene TRBJ1-1; tentative D call: TRBD1 (6 bases). V was shortened by 6 bases and J by 0 bases, with 11 bases between the two germline ends. The CDR3 covers 14 residues. Germline V gene lookup returns CDR1 SNHLY and CDR2 FYNNEI. CDR3 bases: TGTGCCAGCAGGGATACAGGGATGAACACTGAAGCTTTCTTT. Amino acids: CASRDTGMNTEAFF.

This clonotype was observed at least ten times. The chain carries TRBV19 and TRBJ1-5, with D possibly being TRBD1 (5 bases). V shed 0 bases and J shed 8 bases, with 11 bases lying between them. There are 14 residues in the CDR3. Looked up from germline, CDR1 is LNHDA and CDR2 is SQIVND (reference sequence). The CDR3 sequence: CASSIDRAFKPQHF. CDR3 DNA: TGTGCCAGTAGTATAGACAGGGCCTTCAAGCCCCAGCATTTT.

At least ten counts were recorded for this clonotype. V is TRBV2 and J is TRBJ1-6; D perhaps matches TRBD1 (5 bases). The ends were cut back, 1 base at V and 10 bases at J, with 17 bases in the middle. There are 16 residues in the CDR3. CDR1 SNHLY and CDR2 FYNNEI come from the germline V gene. Written as DNA, the CDR3 is TGTGCCAGCAGTGAAGGACAGCGAGGTCTTGGGTCACCCCTCCACTTT. Protein: CASSEGQRGLGSPLHF.